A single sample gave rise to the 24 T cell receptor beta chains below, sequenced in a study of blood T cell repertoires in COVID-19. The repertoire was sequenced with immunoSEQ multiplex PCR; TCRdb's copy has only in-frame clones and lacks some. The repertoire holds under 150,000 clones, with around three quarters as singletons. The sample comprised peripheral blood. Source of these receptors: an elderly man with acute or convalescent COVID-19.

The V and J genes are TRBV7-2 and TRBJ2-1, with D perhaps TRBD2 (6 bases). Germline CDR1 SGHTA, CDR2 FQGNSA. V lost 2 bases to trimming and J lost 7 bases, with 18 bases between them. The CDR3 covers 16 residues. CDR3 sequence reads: CASSLSPRRGQNEQFF. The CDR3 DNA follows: TGTGCCAGCAGCTTAAGTCCAAGGCGGGGTCAAAATGAGCAGTTCTTC.

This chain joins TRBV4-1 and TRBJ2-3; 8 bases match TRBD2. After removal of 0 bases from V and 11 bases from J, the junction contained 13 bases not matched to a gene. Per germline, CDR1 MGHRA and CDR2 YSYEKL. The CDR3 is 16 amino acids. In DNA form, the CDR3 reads TGCGCCAGCAGCCAAGAGCGATGGGCGGGGGGCGGTGGGCAGTATTTT. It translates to CASSQERWAGGGGQYF.

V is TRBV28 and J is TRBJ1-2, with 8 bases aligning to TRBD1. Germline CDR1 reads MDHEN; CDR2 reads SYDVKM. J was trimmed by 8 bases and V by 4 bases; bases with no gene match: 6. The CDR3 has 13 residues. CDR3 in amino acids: CASSSQGAPGYTF. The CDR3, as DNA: TGTGCCAGCAGTTCGCAGGGGGCGCCCGGCTACACCTTC.

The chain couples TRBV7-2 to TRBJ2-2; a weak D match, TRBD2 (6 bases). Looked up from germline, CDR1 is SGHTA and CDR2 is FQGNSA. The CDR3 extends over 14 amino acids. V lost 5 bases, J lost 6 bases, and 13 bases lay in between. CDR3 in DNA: TGTGCCAGCAGCGGACGACTAGGTCCCGGGGAGCTGTTTTTT. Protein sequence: CASSGRLGPGELFF.

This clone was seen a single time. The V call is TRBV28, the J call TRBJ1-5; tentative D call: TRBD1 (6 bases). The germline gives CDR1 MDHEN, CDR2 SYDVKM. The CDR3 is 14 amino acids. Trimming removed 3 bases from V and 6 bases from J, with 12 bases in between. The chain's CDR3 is CASSFAQGSQPQHF. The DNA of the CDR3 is TGTGCCAGCAGTTTCGCACAGGGAAGTCAGCCCCAGCATTTT.

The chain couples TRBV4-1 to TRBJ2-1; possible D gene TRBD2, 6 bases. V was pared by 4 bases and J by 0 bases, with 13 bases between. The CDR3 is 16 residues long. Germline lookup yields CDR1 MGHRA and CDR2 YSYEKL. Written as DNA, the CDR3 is TGCGCCAGCAGCCCCCGGACTATCGTCTCCTACAATGAGCAGTTCTTC. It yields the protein CASSPRTIVSYNEQFF.

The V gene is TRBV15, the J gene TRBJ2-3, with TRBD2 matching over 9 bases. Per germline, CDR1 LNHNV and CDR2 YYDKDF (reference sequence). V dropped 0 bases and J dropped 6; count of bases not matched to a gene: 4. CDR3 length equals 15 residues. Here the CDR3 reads CATSRELAGGDTQYF. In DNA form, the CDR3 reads TGTGCCACCAGCAGAGAGTTGGCGGGGGGGGATACGCAGTATTTT.

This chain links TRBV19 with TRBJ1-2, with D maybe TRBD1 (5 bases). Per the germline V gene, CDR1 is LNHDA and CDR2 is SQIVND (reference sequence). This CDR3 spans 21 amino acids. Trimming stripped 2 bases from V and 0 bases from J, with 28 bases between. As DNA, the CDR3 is TGTGCCAGTAGTATACCAAACACCGGGACTGTACTAAGTTGGTCTAACTATGGCTACACCTTC. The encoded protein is CASSIPNTGTVLSWSNYGYTF.

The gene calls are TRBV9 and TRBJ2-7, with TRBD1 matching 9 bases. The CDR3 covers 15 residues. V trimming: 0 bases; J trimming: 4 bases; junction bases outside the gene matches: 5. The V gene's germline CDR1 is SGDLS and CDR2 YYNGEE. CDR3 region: CASSVAGGQGYEQYF. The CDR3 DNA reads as TGTGCCAGCAGCGTAGCTGGGGGACAGGGATACGAGCAGTACTTC.

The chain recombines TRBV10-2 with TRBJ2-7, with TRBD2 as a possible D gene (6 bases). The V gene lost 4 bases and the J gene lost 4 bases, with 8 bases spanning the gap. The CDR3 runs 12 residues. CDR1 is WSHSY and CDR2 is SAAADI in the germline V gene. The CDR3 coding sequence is TGCGCCAGCAGTGGCGGAGGGTACGAGCAGTACTTC. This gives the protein CASSGGGYEQYF.

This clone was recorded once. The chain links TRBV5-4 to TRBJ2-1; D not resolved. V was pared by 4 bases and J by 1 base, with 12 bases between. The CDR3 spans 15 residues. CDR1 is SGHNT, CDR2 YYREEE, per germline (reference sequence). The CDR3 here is CASSRLVISYNEQFF. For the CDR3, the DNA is TGTGCCAGCAGCAGACTGGTTATTTCCTACAATGAGCAGTTCTTC.

CDR3 sequence: CASRWGQANTEAFF. The CDR3 bases are TGTGCCAGCAGATGGGGACAGGCGAACACTGAAGCTTTCTTT. The chain has TRBV28 and TRBJ1-1, with 8 bases aligning to TRBD1. CDR1 and CDR2 from the germline V gene are MDHEN and SYDVKM. The V and J ends lost 6 bases and 1 base, in that order; junction bases with no gene match: 4. This CDR3 comprises 14 residues.

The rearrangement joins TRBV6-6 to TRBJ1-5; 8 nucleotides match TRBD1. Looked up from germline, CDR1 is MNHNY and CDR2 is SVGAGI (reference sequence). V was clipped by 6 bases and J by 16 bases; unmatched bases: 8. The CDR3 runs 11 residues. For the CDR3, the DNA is TGTGCCAGCAGGGGGAGACAGGGGTCACATTTT. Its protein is CASRGRQGSHF.

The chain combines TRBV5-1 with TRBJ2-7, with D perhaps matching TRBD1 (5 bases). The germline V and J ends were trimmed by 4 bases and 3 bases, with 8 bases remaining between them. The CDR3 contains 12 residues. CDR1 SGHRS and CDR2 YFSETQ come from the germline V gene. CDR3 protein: CASSMDIYEQYF. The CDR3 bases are TGCGCCAGCAGCATGGACATCTACGAGCAGTACTTC.

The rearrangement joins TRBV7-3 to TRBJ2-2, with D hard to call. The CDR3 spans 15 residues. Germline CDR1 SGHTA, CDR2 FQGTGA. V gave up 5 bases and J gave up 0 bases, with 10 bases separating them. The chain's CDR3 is CASSPSLSNTGELFF. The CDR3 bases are TGTGCCAGCAGCCCCTCCCTATCGAACACCGGGGAGCTGTTTTTT.

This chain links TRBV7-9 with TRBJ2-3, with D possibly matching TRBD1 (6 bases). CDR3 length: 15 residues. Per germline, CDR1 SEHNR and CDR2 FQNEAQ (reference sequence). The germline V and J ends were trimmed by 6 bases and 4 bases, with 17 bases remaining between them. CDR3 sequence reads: CASSQQTGPPDTQYF. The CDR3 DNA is TGTGCCAGCAGTCAACAGACAGGTCCCCCAGATACGCAGTATTTT.

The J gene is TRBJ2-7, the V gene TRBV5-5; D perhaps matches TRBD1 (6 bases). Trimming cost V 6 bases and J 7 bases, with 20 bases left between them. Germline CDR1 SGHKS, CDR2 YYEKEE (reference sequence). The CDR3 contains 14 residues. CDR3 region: CASTRGWGPGEQYF. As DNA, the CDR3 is TGTGCCAGCACCCGGGGTTGGGGGCCGGGAGAGCAGTACTTC.

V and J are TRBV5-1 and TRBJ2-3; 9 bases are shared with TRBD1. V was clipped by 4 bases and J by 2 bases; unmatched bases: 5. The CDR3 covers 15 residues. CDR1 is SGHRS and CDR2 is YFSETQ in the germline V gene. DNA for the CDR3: TGCGCCAGCAGCGGACAGGGGTTTAACACAGATACGCAGTATTTT. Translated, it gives CASSGQGFNTDTQYF.

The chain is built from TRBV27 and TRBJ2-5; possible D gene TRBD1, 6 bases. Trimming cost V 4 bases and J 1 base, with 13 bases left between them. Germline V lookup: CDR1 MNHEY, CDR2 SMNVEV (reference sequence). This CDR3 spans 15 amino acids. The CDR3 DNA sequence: TGTGCCAGCAGTTCCCAGGACAGCCTCCAAGAGACCCAGTACTTC. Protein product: CASSSQDSLQETQYF.

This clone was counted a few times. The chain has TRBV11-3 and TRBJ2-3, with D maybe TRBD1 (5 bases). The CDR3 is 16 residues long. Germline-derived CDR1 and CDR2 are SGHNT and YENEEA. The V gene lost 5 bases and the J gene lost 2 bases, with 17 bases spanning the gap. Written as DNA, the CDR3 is TGTGCCAGCAGCGCGCGCCCGGACACGTTCACAGATACGCAGTATTTT. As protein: CASSARPDTFTDTQYF.

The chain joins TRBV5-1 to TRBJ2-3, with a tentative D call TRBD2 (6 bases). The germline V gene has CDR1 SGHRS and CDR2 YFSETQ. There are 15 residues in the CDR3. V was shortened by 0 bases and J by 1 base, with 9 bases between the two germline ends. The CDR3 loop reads CASSLGWGGTDTQYF. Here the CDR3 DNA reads TGCGCCAGCAGCTTGGGTTGGGGGGGCACAGATACGCAGTATTTT.

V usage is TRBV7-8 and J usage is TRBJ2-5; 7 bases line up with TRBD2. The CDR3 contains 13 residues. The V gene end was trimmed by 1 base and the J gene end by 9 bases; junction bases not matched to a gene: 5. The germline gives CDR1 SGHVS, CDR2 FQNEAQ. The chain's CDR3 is CASSLVIAGAQYF. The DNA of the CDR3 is TGTGCCAGCAGCTTAGTAATCGCGGGGGCCCAGTACTTC.

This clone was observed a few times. This chain's CDR3 is CASTRLIDTEAFF. As DNA, the CDR3 is TGTGCCAGCACTCGGTTAATTGACACTGAAGCTTTCTTT. The chain uses TRBV2 and TRBJ1-1, with D hard to call. The V end was cut by 7 bases, the J end by 3 bases, with 12 bases between. CDR3 length equals 13 residues. Germline CDR1 reads SNHLY; CDR2 reads FYNNEI.

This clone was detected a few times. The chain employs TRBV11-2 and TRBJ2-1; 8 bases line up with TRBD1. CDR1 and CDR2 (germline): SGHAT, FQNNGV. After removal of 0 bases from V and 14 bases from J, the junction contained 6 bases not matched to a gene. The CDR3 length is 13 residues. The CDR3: CASSLDRTGLKFF. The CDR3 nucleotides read TGTGCCAGCAGCTTAGATCGGACAGGGTTAAAGTTCTTC.